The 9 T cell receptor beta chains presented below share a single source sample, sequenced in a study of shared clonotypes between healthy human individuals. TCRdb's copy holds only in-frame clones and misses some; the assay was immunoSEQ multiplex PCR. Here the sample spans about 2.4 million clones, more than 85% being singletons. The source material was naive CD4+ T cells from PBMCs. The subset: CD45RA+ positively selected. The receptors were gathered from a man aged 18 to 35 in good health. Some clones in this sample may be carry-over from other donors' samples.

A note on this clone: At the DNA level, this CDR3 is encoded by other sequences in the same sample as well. This CDR3 is CASSVVAGLYNEQFF. The CDR3 bases are TGTGCCAGCAGCGTAGTTGCGGGGCTTTACAATGAGCAGTTCTTC. V gene TRBV9 combines with J gene TRBJ2-1; weak D call: TRBD2 (6 bases). Between the trimmed V and J ends, which lost 0 bases and 4 bases, there was a span of 11 bases. The germline V gene has CDR1 SGDLS and CDR2 YYNGEE. The CDR3 runs 15 residues.

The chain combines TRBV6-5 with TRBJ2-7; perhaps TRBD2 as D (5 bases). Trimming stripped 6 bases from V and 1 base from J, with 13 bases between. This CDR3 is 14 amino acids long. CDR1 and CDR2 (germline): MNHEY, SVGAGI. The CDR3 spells CASSPRSGSYEQYF. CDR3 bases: TGTGCCAGCAGCCCCCGTTCGGGGTCCTACGAGCAGTACTTC.

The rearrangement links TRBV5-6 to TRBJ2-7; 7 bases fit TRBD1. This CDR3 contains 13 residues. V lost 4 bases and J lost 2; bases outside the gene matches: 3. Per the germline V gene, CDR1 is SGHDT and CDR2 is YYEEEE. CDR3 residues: CASSRDRAYEQYF. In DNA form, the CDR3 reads TGTGCCAGCAGCCGGGACAGAGCCTACGAGCAGTACTTC.

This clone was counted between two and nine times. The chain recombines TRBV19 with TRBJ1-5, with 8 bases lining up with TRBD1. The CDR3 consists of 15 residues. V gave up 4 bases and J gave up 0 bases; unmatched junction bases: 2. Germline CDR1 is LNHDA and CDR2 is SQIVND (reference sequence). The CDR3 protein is CASSTQGASNQPQHF. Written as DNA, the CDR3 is TGTGCCAGTAGTACCCAGGGGGCTAGCAATCAGCCCCAGCATTTT.

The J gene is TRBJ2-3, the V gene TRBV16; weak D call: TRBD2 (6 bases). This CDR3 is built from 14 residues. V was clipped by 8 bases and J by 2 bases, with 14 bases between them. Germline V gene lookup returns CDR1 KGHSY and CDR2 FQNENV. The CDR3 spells CASGRDSFTDTQYF. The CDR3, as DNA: TGTGCCAGCGGCCGGGACTCTTTCACAGATACGCAGTATTTT.

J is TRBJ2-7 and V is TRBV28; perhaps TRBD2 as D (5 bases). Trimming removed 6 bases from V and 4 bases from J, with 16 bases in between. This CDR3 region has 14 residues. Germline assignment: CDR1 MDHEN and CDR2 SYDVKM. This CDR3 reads CASSYIRGSYEQYF. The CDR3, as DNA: TGTGCCAGCAGCTACATCCGGGGATCATACGAGCAGTACTTC.

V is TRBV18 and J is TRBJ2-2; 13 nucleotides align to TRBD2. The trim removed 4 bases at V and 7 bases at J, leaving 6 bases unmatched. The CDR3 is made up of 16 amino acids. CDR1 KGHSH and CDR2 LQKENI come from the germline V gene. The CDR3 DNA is TGTGCCAGCTCACTACTAGCGGGAGGGCCCGACGGGGAGCTGTTTTTT. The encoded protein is CASSLLAGGPDGELFF. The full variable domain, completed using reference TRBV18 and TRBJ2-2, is NAGVMQNPRHLVRRRGQEARLRCSPMKGHSHVYWYRQLPEEGLKFMVYLQKENIIDESGMPKERFSAEFPKEGPSILRIQQVVRGDSAAYFCASSLLAGGPDGELFFGEGSRLTVL.

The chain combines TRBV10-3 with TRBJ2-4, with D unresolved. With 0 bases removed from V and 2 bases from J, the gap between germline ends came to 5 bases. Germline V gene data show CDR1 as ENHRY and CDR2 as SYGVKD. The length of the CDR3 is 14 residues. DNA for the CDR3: TGTGCCATCAGTGAGTCGAAGACCAAAAACATTCAGTACTTC. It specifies CAISESKTKNIQYF.

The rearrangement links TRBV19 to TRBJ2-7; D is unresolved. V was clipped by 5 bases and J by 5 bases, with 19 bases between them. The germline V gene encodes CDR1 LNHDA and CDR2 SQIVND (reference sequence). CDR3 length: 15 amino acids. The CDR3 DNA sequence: TGTGCCAGTAGTTCGACGCCCGCGGCGCCCCACGAGCAGTACTTC. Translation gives CASSSTPAAPHEQYF.